These 19 T cell receptor beta chains share one sample of origin, sequenced in a study of human T cells and chemical hapten exposure. One entry per CDR3 protein results from TCRdb running MiXCR on the RACE reads. This table has tens of thousands of distinct CDR3 sequences, about 9.4% appearing once. The time point is: patch test 2, 6 weeks after DPC sensitization. Treatment defined: therapeutic diphenylcyclopropenone sensitization with weekly scalp DPC. This specimen consisted of whole blood, obtained in connection with sensitization to the hapten diphenylcyclopropenone (DPC). Source of these receptors: a woman in her forties or fifties with alopecia areata. Some clones in this sample may be carry-over from other donors' samples.

The chain combines TRBV30 with TRBJ1-1; D is undetermined. This CDR3 is built from 13 residues. Germline CDR1 and CDR2: GTSNPN and SVGIG (reference sequence). The germline V and J ends were trimmed by 2 bases and 0 bases, with 7 bases remaining between them. CDR3 loop: CAWSPYMNTEAFF. The DNA of the CDR3 is TGTGCCTGGAGTCCCTACATGAACACTGAAGCTTTCTTT. The full variable domain, completed using reference TRBV30 and TRBJ1-1, is SQTIHQWPATLVQPVGSPLSLECTVEGTSNPNLYWYRQAAGRGLQLLFYSVGIGQISSEVPQNLSASRPQDRQFILSSKKLLLSDSGFYLCAWSPYMNTEAFFGQGTRLTVV.

J is TRBJ2-2 and V is TRBV20-1; D not resolved. The CDR3 is 14 amino acids. CDR1 and CDR2 (germline): DFQATT, SNEGSKA (reference sequence). Trimming stripped 0 bases from V and 6 bases from J, with 11 bases between. CDR3 DNA sequence: TGCAGTGCTAGAGATAGCTTAGTACCCGGGGAGCTGTTTTTT. It specifies CSARDSLVPGELFF.

This clonotype was observed a handful of times. The rearrangement uses TRBV3-1 and TRBJ1-1; D may be TRBD1 (5 bases). Trimming took 6 bases from V and 0 from J, leaving 11 bases between them. Germline V CDR1 and CDR2: LGHDT, YNNKEL (reference sequence). The length of the CDR3 is 14 residues. CDR3: CASRAREMNTEAFF. Written as DNA, the CDR3 is TGTGCCAGCAGAGCCAGGGAGATGAACACTGAAGCTTTCTTT.

V is TRBV28 and J is TRBJ1-3; the D is unclear. The CDR3 runs 14 residues. The germline V gene has CDR1 MDHEN and CDR2 SYDVKM. V gave up 3 bases and J gave up 8 bases, with 14 bases separating them. The CDR3 loop is CASSFFPREDTIYF. In nucleotides, the CDR3 is TGTGCCAGCAGTTTCTTCCCCCGGGAGGACACCATATATTTT.

The genes are TRBV6-6 and TRBJ2-5; 12 nucleotides match TRBD2. Looked up from germline, CDR1 is MNHNY and CDR2 is SVGAGI (reference sequence). The CDR3 has 17 residues. The junction had 8 bases not matched to a gene; V was cut back by 5 bases and J by 1 base. The CDR3 DNA follows: TGTGCCAGCAGTCTCAAAGGACTAGCGGGAACCCAAGAGACCCAGTACTTC. Protein sequence: CASSLKGLAGTQETQYF.

The V gene is TRBV20-1, the J gene TRBJ1-4; TRBD1 agrees at 7 bases. CDR1 is DFQATT, CDR2 SNEGSKA, per germline (reference sequence). The CDR3 has 13 residues. CDR3 nucleotide sequence: TGCAGCGTACCGGGACAGACTTTTGAAAAACTGTTTTTT. As protein: CSVPGQTFEKLFF.

The chain uses TRBV18 and TRBJ2-7; no firm D call. Trimming cost V 3 bases and J 2 bases, with 11 bases left between them. Germline loops: CDR1 KGHSH, CDR2 LQKENI. The CDR3 is 14 residues long. CDR3 sequence reads: CASSPTSLTYEQYF. The CDR3 DNA is TGTGCCAGCTCACCGACTTCCCTCACCTACGAGCAGTACTTC.

The V and J genes are TRBV2 and TRBJ2-1; D uncertain. Germline assignment: CDR1 SNHLY and CDR2 FYNNEI. The CDR3 consists of 14 residues. V shed 5 bases and J shed 2 bases, with 10 bases lying between them. CDR3 in DNA: TGTGCCAGCAGTAGCCCCCTTGCCTACAATGAGCAGTTCTTC. Encoded protein: CASSSPLAYNEQFF.

This clonotype was recorded many times. The chain couples TRBV29-1 to TRBJ2-3; 7 positions agree with TRBD2. The germline V gene encodes CDR1 SQVTM and CDR2 ANQGSEA. There are 15 residues in the CDR3. The ends lost 4 bases at V and 0 bases at J; junction bases unmatched: 7. DNA of the CDR3: TGCAGCGTTGGTTCTAGCGGAGGGAGCACAGATACGCAGTATTTT. Translated: CSVGSSGGSTDTQYF.

This clonotype appeared many times. This sequence joins TRBV14 and TRBJ2-1; D not resolved. Trimming cost V 0 bases and J 10 bases, with 25 bases left between them. Germline CDR1 reads SGHDN; CDR2 reads FVKESK. The CDR3 is 18 residues long. The CDR3 DNA reads as TGTGCCAGCAGCCAAGATAAGGGCGGACGGAGTTATTTCACGGAGCAGTTCTTC. Its protein product is CASSQDKGGRSYFTEQFF.

This clonotype came up many times. This chain links TRBV23-1 with TRBJ1-1; maybe TRBD1 (5 bases). TRBV23-1 is an ORF, and what it does is uncertain. V lost 0 bases and J 2 bases, leaving 7 bases between the germline ends. The CDR3 contains 14 residues. DNA for the CDR3: TGCGCCAGCAGTCAATCGAGGGGTAACACTGAAGCTTTCTTT. This sequence encodes CASSQSRGNTEAFF.

This clonotype was observed a few times. The chain couples TRBV6-6 to TRBJ2-2, with 7 bases matching TRBD1. This CDR3 has 15 residues. The V gene end was trimmed by 5 bases and the J gene end by 0 bases; junction bases not matched to a gene: 3. Germline CDR1 and CDR2: MNHNY and SVGAGI (reference sequence). CDR3 in DNA: TGTGCCAGCAGTAAGGGACAGCCGAACACCGGGGAGCTGTTTTTT. Translation gives CASSKGQPNTGELFF.

This clonotype was seen many times. V usage is TRBV27 and J usage is TRBJ2-7; a possible D gene is TRBD1 (5 bases). CDR3 length: 14 amino acids. Trimming left V 5 bases short and J 0 bases short, with 11 bases between. Germline V gene lookup returns CDR1 MNHEY and CDR2 SMNVEV (reference sequence). CDR3 nucleotide sequence: TGTGCCAGCAGTCAGTGGGGCAGCTCCTACGAGCAGTACTTC. Encoded protein: CASSQWGSSYEQYF.

The chain joins TRBV20-1 to TRBJ2-1; TRBD2 matches at 7 bases. V gave up 5 bases and J gave up 5 bases; unmatched junction bases: 12. The CDR3 covers 15 residues. Per germline, CDR1 DFQATT and CDR2 SNEGSKA (reference sequence). The CDR3 is CSAGGVSSVDNEQFF. The CDR3 bases are TGCAGTGCTGGGGGGGTGTCTAGCGTTGACAATGAGCAGTTCTTC.

The rearrangement joins TRBV29-1 to TRBJ1-5, with 7 positions matching TRBD1. The CDR3 has 12 residues. Germline lookup yields CDR1 SQVTM and CDR2 ANQGSEA. Trimming removed 6 bases from V and 7 bases from J; junction bases left unmatched: 6. CDR3 bases: TGCAGCGTGGGCGACAGGGACCAGCCCCAGCATTTT. This codes for CSVGDRDQPQHF.

The V call is TRBV21-1, the J call TRBJ1-5; the DNA was not compared with TRBD1, the D call given in the table. TRBV21-1 is annotated as a pseudogene. The CDR3 extends over 17 amino acids. The CDR3 sequence is CASSKAGDRGKNQPQHF. The CDR3 DNA reads TGTGCCAGCAGCAAAGCTGGGGACAGGGGCAAGAATCAGCCCCAGCATTTT.

This clonotype was seen repeatedly, ten times or more. The chain uses TRBV6-5 and TRBJ2-7; the match to TRBD2 covers 11 bases. CDR3 length: 18 residues. The trim removed 3 bases at V and 0 bases at J, leaving 10 bases unmatched. The germline V gene has CDR1 MNHEY and CDR2 SVGAGI. The chain's CDR3 is CASSYGLAGLQSSYEQYF. DNA for the CDR3: TGTGCCAGCAGTTATGGACTAGCGGGTTTACAGAGCTCCTACGAGCAGTACTTC.

This clonotype was detected ten times or more. The J gene is TRBJ2-1, the V gene TRBV29-1; D possibly corresponds to TRBD2 (6 bases). The CDR3 totals 14 residues. Germline V gene data show CDR1 as SQVTM and CDR2 as ANQGSEA. The ends were cut back, 3 bases at V and 3 bases at J, with 12 bases in the middle. Written as DNA, the CDR3 is TGCAGCGTTGAGAGGCGGGGAGGCTACAATGAGCAGTTCTTC. It encodes CSVERRGGYNEQFF.

This clonotype occurred many times. The chain is built from TRBV20-1 and TRBJ1-5; the D is unclear. The CDR3 totals 14 residues. V lost 0 bases to trimming and J lost 9 bases, with 15 bases between them. Germline V gene data show CDR1 as DFQATT and CDR2 as SNEGSKA (reference sequence). The CDR3 spells CSARDRQVAAPQHF. DNA for the CDR3: TGCAGTGCTAGAGATCGGCAGGTCGCGGCGCCCCAGCATTTT.